This T cell receptor beta chain derives from a study of cytomegalovirus exposure and HLA in healthy donors. Study conclusions and caveats: The tendency of first-cohort TCR clusters to co-occur in the approximately 120 validation repertoires was identified by a subsequent analysis.

Libraries were prepared by immunoSEQ multiplex PCR; TCRdb keeps only in-frame clonotypes and omits some of them. The sample includes roughly 180,000 clones, around nine tenths of them seen just once. As regards this clone: Its antigen remains unidentified.

V lost 0 bases and J 6 bases, leaving 16 bases between the germline ends. There are 15 residues in the CDR3. Germline CDR1 and CDR2: SGDLS and YYNGEE. Sequencing was done on a sample of PBMCs. The V gene is TRBV9, the J gene TRBJ2-7, with D tentatively TRBD2 (6 bases). The sequence came from a man aged 25 to 45 in good health and CMV-seropositive. CDR3 sequence: CASSVGGLTYAEQYF. CDR3 bases: TGTGCCAGCAGCGTAGGGGGACTCACCTATGCCGAGCAGTACTTC.